The clone carrying this T cell receptor beta chain appeared a few times. The antigen remains unidentified. The data belong to a study of identical twins. Germline values: CDR1 SGDLS, CDR2 YYNGEE. The CDR3 consists of 15 residues. V was pared by 4 bases and J by 2 bases, with 5 bases of the junction left unmatched. MiXCR, run by TCRdb on the 5' RACE reads, gives a single entry per CDR3 protein. The sample includes hundreds of thousands of distinct CDR3 sequences, 12% of them seen just once. Overall study results and limits: Within twin pairs, the out-of-frame alpha sequences they shared showed excess low generation probability. Donors were not followed over many years; analysis was cross-sectional.

The same data also contributed to another study, on yellow fever vaccine responses in identical twins.

V usage is TRBV9 and J usage is TRBJ2-3, with 9 bases fitting TRBD2. Sequenced material: PBMCs. The receptor's source is a woman between 18 and 30 years old in good health. CDR3 sequence reads: CASSTGLAFTDTQYF. CDR3 sequence (DNA): TGTGCCAGCAGCACAGGACTAGCGTTCACAGATACGCAGTATTTT.